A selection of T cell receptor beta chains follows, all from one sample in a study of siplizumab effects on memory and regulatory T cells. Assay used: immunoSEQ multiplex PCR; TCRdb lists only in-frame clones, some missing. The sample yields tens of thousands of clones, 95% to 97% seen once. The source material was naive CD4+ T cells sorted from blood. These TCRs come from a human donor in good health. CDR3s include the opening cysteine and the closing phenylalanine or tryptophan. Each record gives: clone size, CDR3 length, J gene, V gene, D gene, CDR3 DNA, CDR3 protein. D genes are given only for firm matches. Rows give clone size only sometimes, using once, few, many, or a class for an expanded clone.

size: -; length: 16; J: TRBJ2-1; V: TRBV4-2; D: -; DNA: TGTGCCAGCAGCCAAGTAACGCGGAGCGCGGCCAATGAGCAGTTCTTC; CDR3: CASSQVTRSAANEQFF
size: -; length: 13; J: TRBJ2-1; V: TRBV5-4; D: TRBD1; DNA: TGTGCCAGCAGCCCGGACAGGTACAATGAGCAGTTCTTC; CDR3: CASSPDRYNEQFF
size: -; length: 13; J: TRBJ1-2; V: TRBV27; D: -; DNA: TGTGCCAGCAGTTTCTACGGTAACTATGGCTACACCTTC; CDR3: CASSFYGNYGYTF
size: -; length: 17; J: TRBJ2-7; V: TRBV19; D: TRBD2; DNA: TGTGCCAGTAGTCGCCAAGGACTAGCGGGAGGGTCGGGGGAGCAGTACTTC; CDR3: CASSRQGLAGGSGEQYF
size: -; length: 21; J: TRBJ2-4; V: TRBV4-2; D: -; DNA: TGTGCCAGCAGCCTTGACCTTCCGACCGCCCGGACTGGCATAGCCAAAAACATTCAGTACTTC; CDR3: CASSLDLPTARTGIAKNIQYF
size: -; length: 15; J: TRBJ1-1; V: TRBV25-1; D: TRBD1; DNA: TGTGCCAGCAGTCCGCCGACAGGGAGAAACACTGAAGCTTTCTTT; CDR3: CASSPPTGRNTEAFF
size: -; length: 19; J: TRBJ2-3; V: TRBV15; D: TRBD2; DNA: TGTGCCACCAGCAGAGATCGTCGGGAGGCGGGAGCAGGAACAGATACGCAGTATTTT; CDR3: CATSRDRREAGAGTDTQYF
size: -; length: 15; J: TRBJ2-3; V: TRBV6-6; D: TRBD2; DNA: TGTGCCAGCAGCGGGACTAGCGGGAGTGGAGGTACGCAGTATTTT; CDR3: CASSGTSGSGGTQYF
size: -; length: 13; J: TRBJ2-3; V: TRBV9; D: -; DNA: TGTGCCATCTTCAGGGGTTTCGCAGATACGCAGTATTTT; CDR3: CAIFRGFADTQYF
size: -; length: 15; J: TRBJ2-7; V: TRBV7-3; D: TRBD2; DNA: TGTGCCAGCAGCTTAAACCCAGCGGGAGGAAACGAGCAGTACTTC; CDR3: CASSLNPAGGNEQYF
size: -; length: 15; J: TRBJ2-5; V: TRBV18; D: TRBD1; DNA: TGTGCCAGCTCACCTAGACAGGGGGCTTCAGAGACCCAGTACTTC; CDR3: CASSPRQGASETQYF
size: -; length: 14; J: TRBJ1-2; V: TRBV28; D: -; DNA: TGTGCCAGCAGTTTGAGGACAGCGGACTATGGCTACACCTTC; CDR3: CASSLRTADYGYTF
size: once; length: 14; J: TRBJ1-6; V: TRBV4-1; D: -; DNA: TGCGCCAGCAGCGCCCCGGGGCGGCGTTCACCCCTCCACTTT; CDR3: CASSAPGRRSPLHF
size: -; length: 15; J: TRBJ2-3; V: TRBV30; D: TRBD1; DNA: TGTGCCTGGAGTCTGCGGGACAGGGTGACAGATACGCAGTATTTT; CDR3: CAWSLRDRVTDTQYF
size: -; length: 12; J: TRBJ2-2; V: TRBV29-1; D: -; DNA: TGCAGCGTTGATGTTGGTGCCGGGGAGCTGTTTTTT; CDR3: CSVDVGAGELFF
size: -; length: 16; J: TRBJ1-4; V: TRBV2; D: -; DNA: TGTGCCAGCAGTGAAGCGCTTTTTGCAACTAATGAAAAACTGTTTTTT; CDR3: CASSEALFATNEKLFF
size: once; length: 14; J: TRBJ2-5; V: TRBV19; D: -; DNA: TGTGCCAGTAGTATAGTCGGACAGCAAGAGACCCAGTACTTC; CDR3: CASSIVGQQETQYF
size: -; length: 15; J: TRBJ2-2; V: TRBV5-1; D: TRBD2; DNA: TGCGCCAGCAGCTTCATCGGGAGGGGCACCGGGGAGCTGTTTTTT; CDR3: CASSFIGRGTGELFF
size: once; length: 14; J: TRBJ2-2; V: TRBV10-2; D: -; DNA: TGCGCCAGCAAGTTCCCCTCGCCGGCCGGGGAGCTGTTTTTT; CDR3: CASKFPSPAGELFF
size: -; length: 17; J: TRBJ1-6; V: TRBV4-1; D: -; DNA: TGCGCCAGCAGCCAATCACACCTCAGGGGTTATAATTCACCCCTCCACTTT; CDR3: CASSQSHLRGYNSPLHF
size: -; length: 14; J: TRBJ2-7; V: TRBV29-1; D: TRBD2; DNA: TGCAGCGCAGGACTAGCGGGATATGACTACGAGCAGTACTTC; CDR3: CSAGLAGYDYEQYF
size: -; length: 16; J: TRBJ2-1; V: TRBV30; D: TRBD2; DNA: TGTGCCTGGAGTGTTGGGCGGGAGCCCTCCTACAATGAGCAGTTCTTC; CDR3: CAWSVGREPSYNEQFF
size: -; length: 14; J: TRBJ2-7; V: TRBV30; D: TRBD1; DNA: TGTGCCTGGAGTCGACAGGGCCTTAACTACGAGCAGTACTTC; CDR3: CAWSRQGLNYEQYF
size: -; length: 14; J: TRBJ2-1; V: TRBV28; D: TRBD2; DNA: TGTGCCAGCAGTTTTCTGGGAGGGGCATATGAGCAGTTCTTC; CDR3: CASSFLGGAYEQFF
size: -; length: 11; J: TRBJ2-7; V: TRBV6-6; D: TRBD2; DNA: TGTGCCAGCGGGACTAGAGGAGGGCAGTACTTC; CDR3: CASGTRGGQYF
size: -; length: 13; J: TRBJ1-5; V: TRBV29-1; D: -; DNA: TGCAGCGTGAGGGGGAGGGGCAATCAGCCCCAGCATTTT; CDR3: CSVRGRGNQPQHF
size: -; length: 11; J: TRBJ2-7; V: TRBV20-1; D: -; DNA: TGCAGTGCTAGACGCGACCAGGAGCAGTACTTC; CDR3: CSARRDQEQYF
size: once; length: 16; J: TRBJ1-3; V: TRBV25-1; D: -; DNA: TGTGCCAGCAGTAGGGGTGGAGGAGCCGGTGGAAACACCATATATTTT; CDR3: CASSRGGGAGGNTIYF
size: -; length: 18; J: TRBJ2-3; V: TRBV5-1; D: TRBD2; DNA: TGCGCCAGCAGCCCCGTCTTTCGCGGGGGGGCTAGCACAGATACGCAGTATTTT; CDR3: CASSPVFRGGASTDTQYF
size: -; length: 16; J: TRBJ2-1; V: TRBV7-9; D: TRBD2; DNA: TGTGCCAGCAGACTGGAGCGGGAGAGCCCTTACAATGAGCAGTTCTTC; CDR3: CASRLERESPYNEQFF
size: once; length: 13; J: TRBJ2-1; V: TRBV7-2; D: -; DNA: TGTGCCAGCAGCCCAACCGCCCTAGCGACGGAGTTCTTC; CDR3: CASSPTALATEFF
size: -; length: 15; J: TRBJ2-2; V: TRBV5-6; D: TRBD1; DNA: TGTGCCAGCAGCCTCGGGACAGGGGTTCCCGGGGAGCTGTTTTTT; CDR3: CASSLGTGVPGELFF
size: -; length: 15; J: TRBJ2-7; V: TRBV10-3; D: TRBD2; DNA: TGTGCCATCAGTGGGGGGACTAGCGGTCCCTACGAGCAGTACTTC; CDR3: CAISGGTSGPYEQYF
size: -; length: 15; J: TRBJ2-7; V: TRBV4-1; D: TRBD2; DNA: TGCGCCAGCAGCCTTACTAGCGGGAGTTCCTACGAGCAGTACTTC; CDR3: CASSLTSGSSYEQYF
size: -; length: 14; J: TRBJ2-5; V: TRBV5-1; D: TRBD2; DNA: TGCGCCAGCAGCCCCATAGCGGGAGGGGAGACCCAGTACTTC; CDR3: CASSPIAGGETQYF
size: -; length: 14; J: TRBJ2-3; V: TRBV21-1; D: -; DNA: TGTGCCAGCAGGGGACCGGGAAGCACAGATACGCAGTATTTT; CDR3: CASRGPGSTDTQYF
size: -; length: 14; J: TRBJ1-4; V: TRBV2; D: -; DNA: TGTGCCAGCAGTAACCCGGGGGCTGGTGAAAAACTGTTTTTT; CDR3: CASSNPGAGEKLFF
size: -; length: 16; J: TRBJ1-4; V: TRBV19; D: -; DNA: TGTGCCAGTAGTATACTTTTCGACGGGGAGAGAAGGGAACTGTTTTTT; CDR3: CASSILFDGERRELFF
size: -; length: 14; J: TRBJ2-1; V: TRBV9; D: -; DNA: TGTGCCAGCAGCGTAGCTCCCCCCACCCCTGAGCAGTTCTTC; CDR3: CASSVAPPTPEQFF
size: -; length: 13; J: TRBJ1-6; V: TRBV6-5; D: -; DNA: TGTGCCAGCAGTTCCCTCCAGGGGTTACCCCTCCACTTT; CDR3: CASSSLQGLPLHF
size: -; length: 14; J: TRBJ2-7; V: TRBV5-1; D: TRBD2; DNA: TGCGCCAGCAGCTTGGACAGCGGGAGGTATGAGCAGTACTTC; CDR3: CASSLDSGRYEQYF
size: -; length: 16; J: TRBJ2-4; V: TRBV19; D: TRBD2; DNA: TGTGCCCCTCCGCGCGGGAGGGCAGATTCCAAAAACATTCAGTACTTC; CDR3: CAPPRGRADSKNIQYF
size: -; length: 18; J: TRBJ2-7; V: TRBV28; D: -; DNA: TGTGCCAGCAGTTTTCTCTCGAGACGGGCGAGAACCACCTACGAGCAGTACTTC; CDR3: CASSFLSRRARTTYEQYF
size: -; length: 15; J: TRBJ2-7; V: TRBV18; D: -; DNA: TGTGCCAGCTCACCACGTCAGGGCTTCTCCTACGAGCAGTACTTC; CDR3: CASSPRQGFSYEQYF
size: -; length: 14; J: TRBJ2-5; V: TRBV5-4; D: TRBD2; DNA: TGTGCCAGCAGCCTGGGGGGGGATCAAGAGACCCAGTACTTC; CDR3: CASSLGGDQETQYF
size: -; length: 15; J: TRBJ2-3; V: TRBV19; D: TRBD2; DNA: TGTGCCAGTAGTATGGCGGGAGGGGACACAGATACGCAGTATTTT; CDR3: CASSMAGGDTDTQYF
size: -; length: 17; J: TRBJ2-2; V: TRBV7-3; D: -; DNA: TGTGCCAGCAGCGTTACCGGGGCCAGGAGAATCACCGGGGAGCTGTTTTTT; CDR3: CASSVTGARRITGELFF
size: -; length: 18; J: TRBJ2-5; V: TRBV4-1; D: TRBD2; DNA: TGCGCCAGCAGCCAAGACCCCCAACTAGCGGGAGTTCGAGAGACCCAGTACTTC; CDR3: CASSQDPQLAGVRETQYF
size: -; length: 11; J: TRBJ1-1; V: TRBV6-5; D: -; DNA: TGTGCCAGCAGGGGGAACACTGAAGCTTTCTTT; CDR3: CASRGNTEAFF
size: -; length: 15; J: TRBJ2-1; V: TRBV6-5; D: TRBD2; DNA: TGTGCCAGCAGGCGGACTAGCGGGAGTGGCAATGAGCAGTTCTTC; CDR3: CASRRTSGSGNEQFF
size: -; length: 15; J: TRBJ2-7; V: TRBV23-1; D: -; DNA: TGCGCCACTCGACCCTCCGGGACTCTATCCTACGAGCAGTACTTC; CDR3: CATRPSGTLSYEQYF
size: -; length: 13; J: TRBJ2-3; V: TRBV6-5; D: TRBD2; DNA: TGTGCCAGCCTAGCGGGAGATGGAGATACGCAGTATTTT; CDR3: CASLAGDGDTQYF
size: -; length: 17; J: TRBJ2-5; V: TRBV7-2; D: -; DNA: TGTGCCAGCAGCTTAGGCGCCCGGGTAGGGGTCGGGGAGACCCAGTACTTC; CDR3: CASSLGARVGVGETQYF
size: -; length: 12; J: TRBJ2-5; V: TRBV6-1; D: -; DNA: TGTGCCAGCAGTGTGACGGGCGAGACCCAGTACTTC; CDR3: CASSVTGETQYF